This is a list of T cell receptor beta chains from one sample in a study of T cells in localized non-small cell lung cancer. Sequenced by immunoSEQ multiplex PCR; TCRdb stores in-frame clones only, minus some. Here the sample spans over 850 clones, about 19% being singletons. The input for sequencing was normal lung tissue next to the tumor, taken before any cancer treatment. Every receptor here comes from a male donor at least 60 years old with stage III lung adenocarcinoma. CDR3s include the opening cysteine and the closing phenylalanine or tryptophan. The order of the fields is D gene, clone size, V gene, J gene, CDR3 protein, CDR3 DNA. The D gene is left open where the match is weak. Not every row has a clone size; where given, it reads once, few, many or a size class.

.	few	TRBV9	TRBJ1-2	CASSVGDIGGYTF	TGTGCCAGCAGCGTAGGGGACATAGGAGGCTACACCTTC
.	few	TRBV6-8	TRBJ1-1	CASASRDMNTEAFF	TGTGCCAGCGCCTCAAGGGACATGAACACTGAAGCTTTCTTT
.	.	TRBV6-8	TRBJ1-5	CASSDRGGNQPQHF	TGTGCCAGCAGTGATCGGGGCGGCAATCAGCCCCAGCATTTT
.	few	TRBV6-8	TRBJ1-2	CASSAEGDGYTF	TGTGCCAGCAGTGCGGAGGGGGACGGCTACACCTTC
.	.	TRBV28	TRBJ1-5	CASSPPEGWDQPQHF	TGTGCCAGCAGTCCCCCGGAAGGGTGGGATCAGCCCCAGCATTTT
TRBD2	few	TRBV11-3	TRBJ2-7	CASSPGLAGGRNYEQYF	TGTGCCAGCAGCCCAGGACTAGCGGGAGGGCGAAACTACGAGCAGTACTTC
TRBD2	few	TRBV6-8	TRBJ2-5	CASTKLAGGGETQYF	TGTGCCAGCACCAAACTAGCGGGAGGGGGAGAGACCCAGTACTTC
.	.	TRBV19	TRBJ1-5	CATNGGYGQPQHF	TGTGCCACTAACGGGGGGTATGGTCAGCCCCAGCATTTT
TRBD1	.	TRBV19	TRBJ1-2	CASSSDRGRNGYTF	TGTGCCAGTAGTTCCGACAGGGGAAGAAATGGCTACACCTTC
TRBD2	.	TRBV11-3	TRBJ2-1	CASSSGLAGVSTEQFF	TGTGCCAGCAGCTCGGGACTAGCGGGAGTATCGACCGAGCAGTTCTTC
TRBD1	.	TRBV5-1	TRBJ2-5	CASSLTGGQETQYF	TGCGCCAGCAGCCTGACAGGGGGCCAAGAGACCCAGTACTTC
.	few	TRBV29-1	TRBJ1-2	CSVDAGGGFDYGYTF	TGCAGCGTTGATGCGGGAGGGGGTTTTGACTATGGCTACACCTTC
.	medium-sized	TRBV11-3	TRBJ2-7	CASSLGPGEGRGEQYF	TGTGCCAGCAGCTTGGGTCCCGGAGAGGGGCGAGGAGAGCAGTACTTC
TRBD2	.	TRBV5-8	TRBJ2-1	CASSFRGTSGYNEQFF	TGTGCCAGCAGCTTCCGAGGAACTAGCGGATACAATGAGCAGTTCTTC
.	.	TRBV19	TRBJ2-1	CASSQGASYNEQFF	TGTGCCAGTAGCCAGGGTGCGTCCTACAATGAGCAGTTCTTC
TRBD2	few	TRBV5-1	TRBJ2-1	CASSLVAGGYNEQFF	TGCGCCAGCAGCTTGGTGGCGGGGGGGTACAATGAGCAGTTCTTC
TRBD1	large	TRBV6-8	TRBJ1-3	CASSRTGTDGNTIYF	TGTGCCAGCAGCCGGACAGGGACGGATGGAAACACCATATATTTT
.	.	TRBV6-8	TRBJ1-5	CATYEGGKGNQPQHF	TGTGCCACCTACGAGGGGGGCAAGGGAAATCAGCCCCAGCATTTT
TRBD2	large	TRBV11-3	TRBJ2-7	CASSFLEGLAGPNSYEQYF	TGTGCCAGCAGCTTTCTCGAAGGGCTAGCGGGGCCTAACTCCTACGAGCAGTACTTC
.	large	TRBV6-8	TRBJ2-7	CASKRGGEYEQYF	TGTGCCAGCAAACGAGGGGGGGAGTACGAGCAGTACTTC
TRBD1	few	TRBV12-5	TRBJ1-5	CASGEDRGGPQHF	TGTGCCAGCGGGGAGGACAGGGGGGGGCCCCAGCATTTT
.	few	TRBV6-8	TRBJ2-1	CAISGDTYNEQFF	TGTGCCATCAGTGGAGATACCTACAATGAGCAGTTCTTC
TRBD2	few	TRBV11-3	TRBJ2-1	CASSLGLAGGNEQFF	TGTGCCAGCAGCTTAGGGCTAGCGGGAGGCAATGAGCAGTTCTTC
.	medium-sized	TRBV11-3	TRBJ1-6	CASSFFSLHNSPLHF	TGTGCCAGCAGCTTCTTTTCGCTTCATAATTCACCCCTCCACTTT
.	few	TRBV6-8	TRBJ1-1	CASSGARQNLNTEAFF	TGTGCCAGCAGTGGGGCTAGACAGAACTTGAACACTGAAGCTTTCTTT
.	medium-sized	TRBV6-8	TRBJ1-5	CASSDSAGADQPQHF	TGTGCCAGCAGTGACTCTGCGGGGGCAGATCAGCCCCAGCATTTT
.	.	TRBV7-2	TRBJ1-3	CASTTAKGNTIYF	TGTGCCAGCACGACCGCTAAAGGAAACACCATATATTTT
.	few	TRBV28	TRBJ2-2	CASRRDGSNTGELFF	TGTGCCAGCAGGAGAGACGGGTCGAACACCGGGGAGCTGTTTTTT
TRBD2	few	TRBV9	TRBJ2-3	CASSLSGGTTDTQYF	TGTGCCAGCAGTCTAAGCGGGGGCACCACAGATACGCAGTATTTT
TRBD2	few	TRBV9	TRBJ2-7	CASSKRDSPTYEQYF	TGTGCCAGCAGTAAGCGGGACTCCCCGACCTACGAGCAGTACTTC
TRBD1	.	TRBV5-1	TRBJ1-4	CASSYTGQAEKLFF	TGCGCCAGCAGCTACACAGGACAGGCCGAAAAACTGTTTTTT
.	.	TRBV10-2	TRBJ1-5	CASTAGSNQPQHF	TGCGCCAGCACCGCGGGTAGCAATCAGCCCCAGCATTTT
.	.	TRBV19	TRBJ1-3	CASTPSQGRGNTIYF	TGTGCCAGTACTCCATCACAGGGACGTGGAAACACCATATATTTT
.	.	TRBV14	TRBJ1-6	CASSQDTGKNSPLHF	TGTGCCAGCAGCCAAGACACAGGGAAGAATTCACCCCTCCACTTT
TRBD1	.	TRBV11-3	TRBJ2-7	CASSSAPQGAWNEQYF	TGTGCCAGCAGCTCCGCGCCCCAGGGGGCTTGGAACGAGCAGTACTTC
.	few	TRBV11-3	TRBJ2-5	CASSLSVGARQETQYF	TGTGCCAGCAGCTTAAGTGTGGGAGCTAGGCAAGAGACCCAGTACTTC